The clone carrying this T cell receptor (beta chain) was seen a few times. The record originates from a study of human T cells and chemical hapten exposure. The time point: pre-sensitization, week 0. Treatment noted: therapeutic diphenylcyclopropenone sensitization with weekly scalp DPC. Germline loops: CDR1 SEHNR, CDR2 FQNEAQ (reference sequence). V was cut by 0 bases and J by 1 base, with 7 bases left in between. The CDR3 is 15 residues long. TCRdb called the RACE reads again in MiXCR, with one record for every CDR3 protein. Counted here are some 400,000 distinct CDR3 sequences, about 5.1% occurring once; the ten biggest clones make up just over 2.5%.

Sequences were derived from whole blood, sampled in connection with sensitization to the hapten diphenylcyclopropenone (DPC). The TCR was taken from a woman in her 50s with alopecia areata. Some clones in this sample may be carry-over from other donors' samples. V usage is TRBV7-9 and J usage is TRBJ1-5; D is unclear. The CDR3 loop reads CASSLAGESNQPQHF. The CDR3 nucleotides read TGTGCCAGCAGCTTAGCCGGGGAAAGCAATCAGCCCCAGCATTTT.